Sequencing of this T cell receptor beta chain was carried out in a study of siplizumab effects on memory and regulatory T cells. This CDR3 spans 14 amino acids. V lost 0 bases, J lost 5 bases, and 1 base stayed unmatched. From germline, CDR1 is SGHRS and CDR2 YFSETQ. Sequencing was performed with immunoSEQ multiplex PCR; in TCRdb, only in-frame clones are kept and a portion is missing. The profile covers 90,000 to 150,000 clones, with roughly 93% appearing a single time and over 0.15% taken by the ten largest. Material: non-Treg CD4+ T cells sorted from blood. This sequence originates from a human donor in good health. The gene calls are TRBV5-1 and TRBJ2-1; 8 bases match TRBD2. DNA of the CDR3: TGCGCCAGCAGCTTGGATAGCGGGAACAATGAGCAGTTCTTC. It encodes CASSLDSGNNEQFF.